This T cell receptor (beta chain) was identified in a study of blood T cell repertoires in COVID-19. Whole-study context: The samples span acute and convalescent COVID-19 from the United States, Italy and Spain.

Points on this clone: Other DNA sequences within the sample encode an identical CDR3.

Clones were sequenced by immunoSEQ multiplex PCR, and TCRdb holds only the in-frame ones, with some missing. The data show tens of thousands of clones, 89% seen once. With 1 base removed from V and 1 base from J, the gap between germline ends came to 4 bases. Germline V lookup: CDR1 SGHAT, CDR2 FQNNGV. The length of the CDR3 is 13 residues. V is TRBV11-2 and J is TRBJ1-1; D is unresolved. This receptor was identified in a man aged 65 to 85 with active or convalescent COVID-19. The sequenced sample was peripheral blood. As DNA, the CDR3 is TGTGCCAGCAGCTTAGGTCAGAACACTGAAGCTTTCTTT. This encodes CASSLGQNTEAFF.